This TCR beta chain was captured by sequencing in a study of identifying expanded T cells in peripheral blood. Only in-frame clones appear in the TCRdb table, and some are missing; sequencing was by immunoSEQ multiplex PCR. The sample holds about 83,000 clones, 89% seen once. Of note for this clone: The antigen is not known.

General study findings and limits: About 1.2 clones differed between technical replicates, versus approximately 17 and 20 over time.

No infections or other immune events were documented during collection. Sequenced sample: blood. The source of this sequence is a person aged 18 to 69 in good health.

The CDR3 bases are TGTGCCAGCAGCTTAATAATGCCCGGGGATGAGCAGTTCTTC. Residues: CASSLIMPGDEQFF. This chain joins TRBV7-2 and TRBJ2-1, with a weak D call TRBD2 (5 bases). The CDR3 extends over 14 amino acids. V lost 2 bases and J 8 bases, leaving 13 bases between the germline ends. The germline V gene encodes CDR1 SGHTA and CDR2 FQGNSA. Together with reference TRBV7-2 and TRBJ2-1, the CDR3 gives the full variable domain: GAGVSQSPSNKVTEKGKDVELRCDPISGHTALYWYRQSLGQGLEFLIYFQGNSAPDKSGLPSDRFSAERTGGSVSTLTIQRTQQEDSAVYLCASSLIMPGDEQFFGPGTRLTVL.